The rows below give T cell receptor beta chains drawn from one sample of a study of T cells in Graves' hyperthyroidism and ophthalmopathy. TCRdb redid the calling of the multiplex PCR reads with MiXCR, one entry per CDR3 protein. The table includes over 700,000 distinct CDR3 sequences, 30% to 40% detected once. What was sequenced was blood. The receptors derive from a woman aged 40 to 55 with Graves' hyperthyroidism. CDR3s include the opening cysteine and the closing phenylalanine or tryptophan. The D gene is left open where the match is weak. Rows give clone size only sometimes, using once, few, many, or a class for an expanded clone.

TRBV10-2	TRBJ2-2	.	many	CASSDWGPTGELFF	TGCGCCAGCAGTGATTGGGGGCCTACCGGGGAGCTGTTTTTT
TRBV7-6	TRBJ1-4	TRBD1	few	CASSQEGTGREKLFF	TGTGCCAGCAGCCAAGAGGGGACAGGGCGTGAAAAACTGTTTTTT
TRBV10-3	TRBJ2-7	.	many	CAISVSGQGSYEQYF	TGTGCCATCAGTGTATCGGGGCAGGGATCTTACGAGCAGTACTTC
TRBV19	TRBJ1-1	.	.	CAGRTTPAPGAFF	TGTGCCGGTAGGACTACACCGGCGCCCGGAGCTTTCTTT
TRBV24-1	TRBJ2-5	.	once	CATSDSSDETQYF	TGTGCCACCAGTGATAGTAGCGACGAGACCCAGTACTTC
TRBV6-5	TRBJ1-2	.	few	CASSYSRPLTGGYGYTF	TGTGCCAGCAGTTACTCACGTCCGCTGACCGGGGGCTATGGCTACACCTTC
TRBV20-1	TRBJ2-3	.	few	CSAFTDTQYF	TGCAGTGCGTTCACAGATACGCAGTATTTT
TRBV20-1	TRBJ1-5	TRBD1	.	CSAIARTGGGFSNQPQHF	TGCAGTGCTATAGCGCGGACAGGGGGCGGCTTTAGCAATCAGCCCCAGCATTTT
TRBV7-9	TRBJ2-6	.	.	CASSQGEGGSGANVLTF	TGCGCCAGCAGCCAAGGGGAGGGGGGCTCTGGGGCCAACGTCCTGACTTTC
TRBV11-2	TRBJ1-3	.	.	CASSFSWSSGNTIYF	TGTGCCAGCAGTTTCTCCTGGTCCTCTGGAAACACCATATATTTT
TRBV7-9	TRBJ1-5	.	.	CASSSPGGGSNQPQHF	TGTGCCAGCAGCTCCCCGGGGGGCGGTAGCAATCAGCCCCAGCATTTT
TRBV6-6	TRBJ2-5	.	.	CASSKGGAKETQYF	TGTGCCAGCAGCAAAGGAGGGGCGAAAGAGACCCAGTACTTC
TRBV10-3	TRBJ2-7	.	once	CASSYRFSSYEQYF	TGTGCCAGCAGTTACAGGTTTTCCTCCTACGAGCAGTACTTC
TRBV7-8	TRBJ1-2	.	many	CASNPYGGGGGYTF	TGTGCCAGCAACCCGTATGGAGGGGGGGGTGGCTACACCTTC
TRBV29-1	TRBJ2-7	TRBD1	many	CSVRQGPTYEQYF	TGCAGCGTCCGACAGGGGCCCACCTACGAGCAGTACTTC
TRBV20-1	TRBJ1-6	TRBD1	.	CSARGEARPSTGAYSPLHF	TGCAGTGCTAGAGGGGAGGCAAGACCATCGACAGGGGCTTACTCACCCCTCCACTTT
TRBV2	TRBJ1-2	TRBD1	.	CASSERTGTGNYGYTF	TGTGCCAGCAGTGAAAGGACAGGGACAGGGAACTATGGCTACACCTTC
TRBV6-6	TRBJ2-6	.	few	CASTSYSGANVLTF	TGTGCCAGCACAAGTTACTCTGGGGCCAACGTCCTGACTTTC
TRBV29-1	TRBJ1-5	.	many	CSVSGTGNQPQHF	TGCAGCGTGTCCGGGACGGGGAATCAGCCCCAGCATTTT
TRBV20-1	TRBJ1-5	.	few	CSASTAKSNQPQHF	TGCAGTGCTAGCACGGCGAAAAGCAATCAGCCCCAGCATTTT
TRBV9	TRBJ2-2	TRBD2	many	CASGLAGGELFF	TGTGCCTCGGGACTAGCGGGAGGGGAGCTGTTTTTT
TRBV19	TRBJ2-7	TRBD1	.	CAIPDRGGSYEQYF	TGTGCCATACCTGACAGGGGGGGGTCCTACGAGCAGTACTTC
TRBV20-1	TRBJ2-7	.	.	CSANLQGGSSYEQYF	TGCAGTGCTAACCTCCAGGGTGGGTCGTCCTACGAGCAGTACTTC
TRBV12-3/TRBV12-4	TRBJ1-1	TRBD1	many	CASGAGGMNTEAFF	TGTGCCAGCGGGGCAGGGGGGATGAACACTGAAGCTTTCTTT
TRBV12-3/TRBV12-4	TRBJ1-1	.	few	CASRLNRAHTEAFF	TGTGCCAGCAGACTCAACCGGGCCCACACTGAAGCTTTCTTT
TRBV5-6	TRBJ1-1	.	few	CASSLELDTEAFF	TGTGCCAGCAGCTTGGAGTTAGACACTGAAGCTTTCTTT
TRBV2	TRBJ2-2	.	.	CASGPIPVELFF	TGTGCCAGCGGGCCGATACCTGTCGAGCTGTTTTTT
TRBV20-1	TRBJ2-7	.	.	CSARNAGTYEQYF	TGCAGTGCTAGAAACGCGGGGACCTACGAGCAGTACTTC
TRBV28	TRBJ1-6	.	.	CASNRSYNSPLHF	TGTGCCAGCAATCGCTCCTATAATTCACCCCTCCACTTT
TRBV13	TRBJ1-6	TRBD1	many	CASSFLGQGGSPLHF	TGTGCCAGCAGCTTCCTTGGACAGGGAGGTTCACCCCTCCACTTT
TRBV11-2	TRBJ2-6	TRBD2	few	CASSRRLAGVGGANVLTF	TGTGCCAGCAGCCGTCGGCTAGCGGGAGTGGGTGGGGCCAACGTCCTGACTTTC
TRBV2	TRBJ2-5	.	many	CASSARPGVLETQYF	TGTGCCAGCAGTGCGAGGCCAGGGGTTTTGGAGACCCAGTACTTC
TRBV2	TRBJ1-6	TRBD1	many	CASSGMGQGNSPLHF	TGTGCCAGCAGTGGCATGGGACAGGGGAATTCACCCCTCCACTTT
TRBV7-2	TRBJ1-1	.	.	CASSFGPTVEAFF	TGTGCCAGCAGCTTTGGTCCAACAGTAGAAGCTTTCTTT
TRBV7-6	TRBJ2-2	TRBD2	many	CASSLLAGGPGELFF	TGTGCCAGCAGCCTACTAGCGGGAGGGCCTGGGGAGCTGTTTTTT
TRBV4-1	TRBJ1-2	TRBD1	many	CASSQGPGQLNYGYTF	TGCGCCAGCAGCCAAGGGCCGGGACAGCTTAACTATGGCTACACCTTC
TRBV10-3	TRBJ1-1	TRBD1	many	CAISATGGSNTEAFF	TGTGCCATCAGTGCAACAGGGGGCTCGAACACTGAAGCTTTCTTT
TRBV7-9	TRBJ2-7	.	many	CASSLWIGSSEQYF	TGTGCCAGCAGCTTATGGATAGGTTCGTCCGAGCAGTACTTC
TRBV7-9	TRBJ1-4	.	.	CASSSLYNEKLFF	TGTGCCAGCAGCTCCTTATATAATGAAAAACTGTTTTTT
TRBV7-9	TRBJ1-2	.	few	CASSQDRFGVNYGYTF	TGCGCCAGCAGCCAAGATAGGTTCGGGGTCAACTATGGCTACACCTTC